This T cell receptor beta chain originates from a study of CD4 T cells in relation to SARS-CoV-2 and coronaviruses. Study information: PBMCs were cultured with antigen for nine to ten days before TCR beta sequencing. No peptide or an HIV-1 Nef peptide pool served as negative control.

The length of the CDR3 is 13 residues. The ends lost 6 bases at V and 8 bases at J; junction bases unmatched: 7. Germline V CDR1 and CDR2: SNHLY, FYNNEI. Unexposed donor CD4+ T cells date from 2011-2018, before the COVID-19 pandemic. Isolation of CD4+ T cells took place after roughly nine days in culture. Unexposed-donor CD4+ T cells were probed with SARS-CoV-2 S/N and four cold-coronavirus spikes, cells permitting. Here immunoSEQ multiplex PCR was the method, and the copy in TCRdb shows in-frame clones only, minus some. The data show about 24,000 clones, with approximately 76% seen just once and around 12% held by the top ten. A remark on this clone: Antigen: not known.

The sequence was obtained from a human donor in good health. The chain employs TRBV2 and TRBJ1-2; 9 bases align to TRBD1. Sequencing used CD4+ T cells from PBMCs, cultured in vitro. CDR3 in amino acids: CASSDRTGEGYTF. The CDR3 nucleotides read TGTGCCAGCAGCGACAGGACAGGGGAAGGCTACACCTTC.